Following are 5 T cell receptor beta chains from one sample sequenced in a study of blood T cell repertoires in COVID-19. Produced via immunoSEQ multiplex PCR; TCRdb's table is partial and in-frame only. The data show hundreds of thousands of clones, more than 65% seen once. The sample consisted of peripheral blood. These TCRs come from a woman aged 80 or older with acute or convalescent COVID-19.

The chain has TRBV27 and TRBJ1-2, with D possibly being TRBD1 (6 bases). Deletions cut 10 bases from V and 3 bases from J, with 15 bases between. The CDR3 covers 13 residues. Germline CDR1 and CDR2: MNHEY and SMNVEV (reference sequence). The CDR3 nucleotides read TGTGCCACCATGGGGGGGCGTCACTATGGCTACACCTTC. Translation gives CATMGGRHYGYTF.

The V call is TRBV20-1, the J call TRBJ2-1, with D unclear. Trimming took 2 bases from V and 5 from J, leaving 4 bases between them. CDR1 and CDR2 from the germline V gene are DFQATT and SNEGSKA (reference sequence). The CDR3 is 11 amino acids. CDR3 sequence reads: CSARPDNEQFF. The CDR3 DNA reads as TGCAGTGCTAGACCAGACAATGAGCAGTTCTTC.

The chain links TRBV15 to TRBJ2-7, with TRBD1 matching over 10 bases. Germline V gene sequence: CDR1 LNHNV, CDR2 YYDKDF (reference sequence). This CDR3 has 16 amino acids. After removal of 0 bases from V and 3 bases from J, the junction contained 5 bases not matched to a gene. The CDR3 sequence is CATSRERQGAGYEQYF. CDR3 DNA: TGTGCCACCAGCAGAGAACGACAGGGGGCTGGCTACGAGCAGTACTTC.

This clone occurred a few times. The chain is built from TRBV27 and TRBJ1-4, with 7 bases that match TRBD1. The germline CDR1 and CDR2 sequences are MNHEY and SMNVEV (reference sequence). The CDR3 is made up of 13 amino acids. Unmatched junction bases numbered 5, after V lost 10 bases and J lost 3 bases. As DNA, the CDR3 is TGTGCCACCAGGGACAGACCTAATGAAAAACTGTTTTTT. It is translated as CATRDRPNEKLFF.

Only one count was recorded for this clone. The chain links TRBV6-5 to TRBJ1-1; possibly TRBD1 for D (6 bases). V was cut by 6 bases and J by 4 bases, with 12 bases left in between. This CDR3 region has 13 residues. Per the germline V gene, CDR1 is MNHEY and CDR2 is SVGAGI. The CDR3 bases are TGTGCCAGCAGATTCACAGGGACCACTGAAGCTTTCTTT. Translation: CASRFTGTTEAFF.